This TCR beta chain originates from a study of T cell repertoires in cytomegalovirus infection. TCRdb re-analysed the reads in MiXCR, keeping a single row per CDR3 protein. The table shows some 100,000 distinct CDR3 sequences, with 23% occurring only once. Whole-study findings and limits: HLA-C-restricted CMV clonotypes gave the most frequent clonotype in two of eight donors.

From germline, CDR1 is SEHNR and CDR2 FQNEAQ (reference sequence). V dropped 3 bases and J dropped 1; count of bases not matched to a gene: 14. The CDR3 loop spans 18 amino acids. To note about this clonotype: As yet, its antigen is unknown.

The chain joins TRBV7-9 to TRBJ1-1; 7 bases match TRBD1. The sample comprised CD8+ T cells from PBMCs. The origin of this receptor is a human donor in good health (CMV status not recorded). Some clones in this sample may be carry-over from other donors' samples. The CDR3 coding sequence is TGTGCCAGCAGCTTCAGCGGGACAGTCAGGATAGGGAACACTGAAGCTTTCTTT. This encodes CASSFSGTVRIGNTEAFF. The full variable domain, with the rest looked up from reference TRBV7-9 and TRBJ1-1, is DTGVSQNPRHKITKRGQNVTFRCDPISEHNRLYWYRQTLGQGPEFLTYFQNEAQLEKSRLLSDRFSAERPKGSFSTLEIQRTEQGDSAMYLCASSFSGTVRIGNTEAFFGQGTRLTVV.